This TCR beta chain is from a study of blood T cell repertoires in COVID-19. In the study overall: Material from acute and convalescent COVID-19 was sourced from the United States, Italy and Spain. From T cells, B-cell-depleted T cells, or PBMCs came the material, which was cDNA or gDNA.

The V and J ends lost 5 bases and 3 bases, in that order; junction bases with no gene match: 3. From germline, CDR1 is MDHEN and CDR2 SYDVKM. The CDR3 is 15 residues long. Notes on this clone: A single base separates this from a much larger clone, so it may be a read error.

As handled by the study authors: Quantification of nucleated cells was approximated via reference gene primer amplification. Data came from immunoSEQ multiplex PCR; TCRdb stores just in-frame clones and leaves some out. V and J calls and clone size come straight from that table; D and trimming were deduced from the DNA. The sample shows about 240,000 clones, 80% to 85% of them seen only once. The sequence came from a woman between 18 and 30 years old with acute or convalescent COVID-19. The genes are TRBV28 and TRBJ2-2; 10 bases are shared with TRBD1. The sample comprised peripheral blood. Written as DNA, the CDR3 is TGTGCCAGCAGTACCGGGACAGGGGACACCGGGGAGCTGTTTTTT. Translating it yields CASSTGTGDTGELFF.